This T cell receptor beta chain was recorded in a study of shared clonotypes between healthy human individuals. At the level of the study: Used for every donor were three CD4 naive, three CD4 memory, two CD8 naive and one CD8 memory plate.

Study observations and caveats: What naive subsets generally showed was a larger estimated richness than memory subsets showed. Generation probabilities of non-shared clonotypes were lower (relative to those shared by all four donors). Depth was large, yet rarefaction showed that sorted-subset sequencing was incomplete.

As concerns this clone: Its antigen is unidentified.

Some clones are missing from TCRdb's copy, which holds only in-frame ones; the method was immunoSEQ multiplex PCR. The sample lists some 1 million clones; 70% to 80% were seen once. From germline, CDR1 is MDHEN and CDR2 SYDVKM. The CDR3 length is 15 residues. The V segment lost 5 bases and the J segment 0 bases; nucleotides outside the gene matches: 6. The chain has TRBV28 and TRBJ1-1; the match to TRBD1 covers 7 bases. The TCR comes from a man in his late teens or twenties in good health. The sequenced material came from memory CD4+ T cells sorted from blood. Subset described: CD45RA-negative fraction. In nucleotides, the CDR3 is TGTGCCAGCAGTCAACCGACAGGGATGAACACTGAAGCTTTCTTT. Translation: CASSQPTGMNTEAFF.